This TCR beta chain derives from a study of cytomegalovirus exposure and HLA in healthy donors. At the level of the study: Some 80 million unique TCRs from HLA-typed donors were held in an early data release.

A word on this clone: Its target is not known.

Study results and limitations: It is likely that the observed cluster of highly shared sequence variants was a sequencing artifact.

Both 60 Vbeta primers and 13 Jbeta primers went into the PCR. The table came from immunoSEQ multiplex PCR; TCRdb's copy has only in-frame clones and leaves some out. The top ten clones hold 4.3% of a sample with about 130,000 clones, 74% of them seen once. Germline V gene lookup returns CDR1 MDHEN and CDR2 SYDVKM. The V gene lost 3 bases and the J gene lost 5 bases, with 17 bases spanning the gap. The CDR3 spans 15 residues. Sequenced sample: PBMCs. The J gene is TRBJ2-7, the V gene TRBV28; D might be TRBD2 (7 bases). This receptor was obtained from a man between 18 and 35 years old in good health and CMV-seropositive. The CDR3 DNA sequence: TGTGCCAGCAGTTTCCTATTTAAGGGGGGGAACGAGCAGTACTTC. Translation: CASSFLFKGGNEQYF. The whole variable domain, remainder taken from reference TRBV28 and TRBJ2-7, is DVKVTQSSRYLVKRTGEKVFLECVQDMDHENMFWYRQDPGLGLRLIYFSYDVKMKEKGDIPEGYSVSREKKERFSLILESASTNQTSMYLCASSFLFKGGNEQYFGPGTRLTVT.